In its sample, the clone carrying this TCR beta chain was seen many times. The data are from a study of neurological immune-mediated disorders. Using its own MiXCR run on the 5' RACE reads, TCRdb lists one record per CDR3 protein. The sample gives about 36,000 distinct CDR3 sequences, 9% to 12% of which show up once; under 8.5% is in the top ten. The CDR3 spans 12 residues. V lost 7 bases and J lost 10; bases outside the gene matches: 6. Germline V lookup: CDR1 SGHTA, CDR2 FQGNSA. The specimen was PBMCs. The receptor comes from a woman under 40 with HTLV-1-associated myelopathy (HAM/TSP). This chain joins TRBV7-2 and TRBJ2-2; 7 bases are shared with TRBD1. The chain's CDR3 is CASTQGPSELFF. CDR3 nucleotides: TGTGCCAGCACACAGGGGCCTTCGGAGCTGTTTTTT.